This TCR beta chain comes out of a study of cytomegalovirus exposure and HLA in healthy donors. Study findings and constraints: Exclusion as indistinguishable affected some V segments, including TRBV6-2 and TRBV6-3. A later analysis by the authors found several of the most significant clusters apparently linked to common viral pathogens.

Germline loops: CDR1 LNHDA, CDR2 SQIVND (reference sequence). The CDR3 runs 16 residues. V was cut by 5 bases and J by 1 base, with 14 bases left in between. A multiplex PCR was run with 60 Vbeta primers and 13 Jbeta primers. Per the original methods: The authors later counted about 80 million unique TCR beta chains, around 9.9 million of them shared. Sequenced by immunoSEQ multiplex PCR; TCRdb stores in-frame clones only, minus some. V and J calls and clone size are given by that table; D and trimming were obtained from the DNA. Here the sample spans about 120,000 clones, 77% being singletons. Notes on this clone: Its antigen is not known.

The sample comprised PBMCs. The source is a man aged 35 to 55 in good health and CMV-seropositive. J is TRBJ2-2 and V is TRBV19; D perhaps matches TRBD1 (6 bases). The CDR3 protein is CASSPPGHRNTGELFF. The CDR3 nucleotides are TGTGCCAGTAGTCCTCCGGGACATCGGAACACCGGGGAGCTGTTTTTT.